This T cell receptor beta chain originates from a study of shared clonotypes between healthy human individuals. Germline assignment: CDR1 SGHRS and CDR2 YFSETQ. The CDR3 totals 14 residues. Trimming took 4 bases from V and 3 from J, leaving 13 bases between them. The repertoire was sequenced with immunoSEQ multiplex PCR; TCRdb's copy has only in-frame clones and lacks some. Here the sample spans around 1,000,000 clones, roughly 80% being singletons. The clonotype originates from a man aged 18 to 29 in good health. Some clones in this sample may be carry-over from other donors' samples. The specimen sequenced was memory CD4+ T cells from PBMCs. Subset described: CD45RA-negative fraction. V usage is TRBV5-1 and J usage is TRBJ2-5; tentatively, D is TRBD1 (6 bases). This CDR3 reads CASSPQGRKETQYF. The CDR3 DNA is TGCGCCAGCAGCCCACAGGGAAGGAAAGAGACCCAGTACTTC. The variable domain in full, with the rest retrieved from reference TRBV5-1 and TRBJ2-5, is KAGVTQTPRYLIKTRGQQVTLSCSPISGHRSVSWYQQTPGQGLQFLFEYFSETQRNKGNFPGRFSGRQFSNSRSEMNVSTLELGDSALYLCASSPQGRKETQYFGPGTRLLVL.